This is a list of T cell receptor beta chains from one sample in a study of regulatory T cells in long-lasting Graves disease. MiXCR was run by TCRdb on the multiplex PCR reads, yielding one entry per CDR3 protein. The data contain roughly 500,000 distinct CDR3 sequences, about 12% of them seen just once; the ten biggest clones take up roughly 9.3%. These same data were also listed under a study on T cells in Graves' hyperthyroidism and ophthalmopathy.

Sequencing was performed on peripheral blood mononuclear cells (PBMCs), taken at new diagnosis, from a patient treated with antithyroid drugs. The receptors were gathered from a woman under 40 with Graves disease. CDR3s include the opening cysteine and the closing phenylalanine or tryptophan. Fields, in order: V gene, D gene, clone size, J gene, CDR3 protein, CDR3 DNA. D genes are given only for firm matches. Rows give clone size only sometimes, using once, few, many, or a class for an expanded clone.

v_gene: TRBV7-9
d_gene: NA
abundance: few
j_gene: TRBJ1-4
CDR3aa: CASSLQGTTTREKLFF
CDR3nt: TGTGCCAGCAGCTTACAGGGCACCACGACACGTGAAAAACTGTTTTTT

v_gene: TRBV11-2
d_gene: TRBD1
abundance: many
j_gene: TRBJ2-7
CDR3aa: CASSLVQGFYEQYF
CDR3nt: TGTGCCAGCAGCTTAGTACAGGGGTTCTACGAGCAGTACTTC

v_gene: TRBV10-2
d_gene: NA
abundance: many
j_gene: TRBJ2-5
CDR3aa: CASSEPIRFLETQYF
CDR3nt: TGCGCCAGCAGTGAGCCTATTAGGTTCCTAGAGACCCAGTACTTC

v_gene: TRBV20-1
d_gene: TRBD2
abundance: many
j_gene: TRBJ2-1
CDR3aa: CSASKFRGLAEYNEQFF
CDR3nt: TGCAGTGCTAGTAAGTTTAGAGGACTAGCGGAATACAATGAGCAGTTCTTC

v_gene: TRBV11-2
d_gene: TRBD1
abundance: many
j_gene: TRBJ2-2
CDR3aa: CASSLGQHTGELFF
CDR3nt: TGTGCCAGCAGCCTGGGACAGCACACCGGGGAGCTGTTTTTT

v_gene: TRBV12-5
d_gene: TRBD1
abundance: NA
j_gene: TRBJ1-1
CDR3aa: CASGLEQGSRAFF
CDR3nt: TGTGCTAGTGGTTTGGAACAGGGGAGTAGGGCTTTCTTT

v_gene: TRBV2
d_gene: NA
abundance: many
j_gene: TRBJ2-2
CDR3aa: CASSEARQGDYTGELFF
CDR3nt: TGTGCCAGCAGTGAAGCGCGGCAGGGGGACTACACCGGGGAGCTGTTTTTT

v_gene: TRBV4-1
d_gene: NA
abundance: NA
j_gene: TRBJ1-5
CDR3aa: CASSQGYLDGSNQPQHF
CDR3nt: TGCGCCAGCAGCCAAGGGTATTTGGACGGAAGCAATCAGCCCCAGCATTTT

v_gene: TRBV19
d_gene: NA
abundance: many
j_gene: TRBJ1-5
CDR3aa: CASSERWGALSNQPQHF
CDR3nt: TGTGCCAGTAGTGAAAGGTGGGGGGCTTTGAGCAATCAGCCCCAGCATTTT

v_gene: TRBV4-1
d_gene: TRBD1
abundance: NA
j_gene: TRBJ1-3
CDR3aa: CASSQDQGTGVSGNTIYF
CDR3nt: TGCGCCAGCAGCCAAGATCAGGGGACAGGGGTGTCTGGAAACACCATATATTTT

v_gene: TRBV27
d_gene: TRBD1
abundance: many
j_gene: TRBJ2-7
CDR3aa: CASSSDRGKGEQYF
CDR3nt: TGTGCCAGCAGTTCGGACAGGGGGAAAGGCGAGCAGTACTTC

v_gene: TRBV12-5
d_gene: NA
abundance: NA
j_gene: TRBJ1-5
CDR3aa: CASGLVRQGRYSNQPQHF
CDR3nt: TGTGCTAGTGGTTTGGTTCGGCAGGGGAGATATAGCAATCAGCCCCAGCATTTT

v_gene: TRBV14
d_gene: TRBD2
abundance: NA
j_gene: TRBJ2-1
CDR3aa: CASSQGTSGSVEQFF
CDR3nt: TGTGCCAGCAGCCAAGGGACTAGCGGGAGCGTTGAGCAGTTCTTC

v_gene: TRBV3-1
d_gene: TRBD2
abundance: few
j_gene: TRBJ2-1
CDR3aa: CASSQVGLAGDSYNEQFF
CDR3nt: TGTGCCAGCAGCCAAGTTGGTCTAGCGGGAGATTCCTACAATGAGCAGTTCTTC

v_gene: TRBV6-5
d_gene: NA
abundance: many
j_gene: TRBJ1-6
CDR3aa: CASSYSLGNQQDSPLHF
CDR3nt: TGTGCCAGCAGTTACTCCTTGGGGAATCAGCAGGATTCACCCCTCCACTTT

v_gene: TRBV10-3
d_gene: NA
abundance: many
j_gene: TRBJ2-3
CDR3aa: CAISDLGETDTQYF
CDR3nt: TGTGCCATCAGTGATTTGGGGGAGACAGATACGCAGTATTTT

v_gene: TRBV2
d_gene: NA
abundance: many
j_gene: TRBJ2-2
CDR3aa: CASRGGGELFF
CDR3nt: TGTGCCTCCAGGGGGGGCGGGGAGCTGTTTTTT

v_gene: TRBV7-9
d_gene: TRBD1
abundance: many
j_gene: TRBJ2-1
CDR3aa: CASSLGQGALAVF
CDR3nt: TGTGCCAGCAGCTTGGGACAGGGGGCTTTGGCGGTCTTC

v_gene: TRBV2
d_gene: NA
abundance: many
j_gene: TRBJ1-2
CDR3aa: CASSEGGRYGYTF
CDR3nt: TGTGCCAGCAGTGAAGGGGGGCGATATGGCTACACCTTC

v_gene: TRBV2
d_gene: NA
abundance: many
j_gene: TRBJ2-7
CDR3aa: CASRGAQEQYF
CDR3nt: TGTGCCAGCAGAGGGGCGCAAGAGCAGTACTTC

v_gene: TRBV20-1
d_gene: NA
abundance: many
j_gene: TRBJ2-5
CDR3aa: CSAGDSLWTQYF
CDR3nt: TGCAGTGCTGGGGACTCCTTATGGACCCAGTACTTC

v_gene: TRBV19
d_gene: NA
abundance: few
j_gene: TRBJ1-1
CDR3aa: CASSIQGTDEAFF
CDR3nt: TGTGCCAGTAGTATACAGGGGACGGATGAAGCTTTCTTT

v_gene: TRBV12-3/TRBV12-4
d_gene: NA
abundance: NA
j_gene: TRBJ1-1
CDR3aa: CASRQGRMNTEAFF
CDR3nt: TGTGCCAGCAGACAGGGCCGTATGAACACTGAAGCTTTCTTT

v_gene: TRBV29-1
d_gene: TRBD2
abundance: many
j_gene: TRBJ2-1
CDR3aa: CSVAGGSYYNEQFF
CDR3nt: TGCAGCGTTGCTGGCGGGAGTTACTACAATGAGCAGTTCTTC

v_gene: TRBV9
d_gene: NA
abundance: many
j_gene: TRBJ2-7
CDR3aa: CASSVDSAPLEQYF
CDR3nt: TGTGCCAGCAGCGTAGACAGTGCCCCCCTCGAGCAGTACTTC

v_gene: TRBV7-3
d_gene: TRBD2
abundance: many
j_gene: TRBJ2-3
CDR3aa: CASSLAGGSADTQYF
CDR3nt: TGTGCCAGCAGCTTAGCGGGAGGATCGGCAGATACGCAGTATTTT

v_gene: TRBV6-2/TRBV6-3
d_gene: TRBD2
abundance: few
j_gene: TRBJ2-5
CDR3aa: CASSRSGMPETQYF
CDR3nt: TGTGCCAGCAGTCGTAGCGGGATGCCGGAGACCCAGTACTTC

v_gene: TRBV5-1
d_gene: NA
abundance: many
j_gene: TRBJ2-3
CDR3aa: CASSPTGHTQYF
CDR3nt: TGCGCCAGCAGTCCCACAGGGCATACGCAGTATTTT

v_gene: TRBV19
d_gene: NA
abundance: many
j_gene: TRBJ1-2
CDR3aa: CASSSPLASGAIYGYTF
CDR3nt: TGTGCCAGTAGCTCCCCCTTGGCGTCAGGGGCGATCTATGGCTACACCTTC

v_gene: TRBV30
d_gene: NA
abundance: many
j_gene: TRBJ1-3
CDR3aa: CAWSSDSRRNTIYF
CDR3nt: TGTGCCTGGAGTTCCGACAGCAGAAGAAACACCATATATTTT

v_gene: TRBV6-1
d_gene: TRBD1
abundance: many
j_gene: TRBJ1-3
CDR3aa: CASGDRRSGNTIYF
CDR3nt: TGTGCCAGCGGGGACAGAAGGTCTGGAAACACCATATATTTT

v_gene: TRBV24-1
d_gene: NA
abundance: many
j_gene: TRBJ2-1
CDR3aa: CATSDFPNEQFF
CDR3nt: TGTGCCACCAGTGATTTCCCCAATGAGCAGTTCTTC

v_gene: TRBV5-1
d_gene: TRBD1
abundance: NA
j_gene: TRBJ1-2
CDR3aa: CASSGQGPYTF
CDR3nt: TGCGCCAGCAGCGGACAGGGGCCCTACACCTTC

v_gene: TRBV5-4
d_gene: NA
abundance: NA
j_gene: TRBJ1-2
CDR3aa: CASSHDGRYGYTF
CDR3nt: TGTGCCAGCAGCCACGACGGTCGCTATGGCTACACCTTC

v_gene: TRBV28
d_gene: TRBD1
abundance: NA
j_gene: TRBJ2-3
CDR3aa: CASSLVTWFGGQGARDTQYF
CDR3nt: TGTGCCAGCAGTTTAGTTACCTGGTTTGGGGGACAGGGGGCGCGAGATACGCAGTATTTT